Following are 5 T cell receptor beta chains from one sample sequenced in a study of early T cells in non-severe SARS-CoV-2 infection. TCRdb re-derived calls from the 5' RACE reads in MiXCR, one entry per CDR3 protein. Seen here are tens of thousands of distinct CDR3 sequences, 5.3% observed once, and the top ten hold roughly 27%. Source material: whole blood. These receptors came from an adult who was a healthcare worker with PCR-confirmed SARS-CoV-2 infection or an uninfected control (not recorded which).

This clonotype came up a few times. V and J are TRBV3-1 and TRBJ2-3; 9 bases are shared with TRBD1. Germline CDR1 LGHDT, CDR2 YNNKEL (reference sequence). Trimming took 5 bases from V and 0 from J; bases not matched to a gene: 3. CDR3 length: 15 residues. CDR3 residues: CASSRGQGSTDTQYF. As DNA, the CDR3 is TGTGCCAGCAGCAGGGGACAGGGCAGCACAGATACGCAGTATTTT.

This clonotype was counted a few times. The rearrangement links TRBV18 to TRBJ2-1; 7 bases align to TRBD1. The CDR3 consists of 14 residues. Germline V gives CDR1 KGHSH, CDR2 LQKENI. With 3 bases clipped from V and 7 bases from J, the junction kept 6 bases outside the gene matches. This CDR3 is CASSPTGAVNEQFF. CDR3 sequence (DNA): TGTGCCAGCTCACCCACAGGGGCTGTTAATGAGCAGTTCTTC.

This clonotype occurred many times. An end of the junction does not agree with germline; a read error may underlie this. This sequence joins TRBV3-1 and TRBJ2-5; D is tentatively TRBD1 or TRBD2 (5 bases each). Germline V gene lookup returns CDR1 LGHDT and CDR2 YNNKEL (reference sequence). The CDR3 is 12 amino acids. CDR3 residues: CASSQGRDRHSF. In DNA, the CDR3 is TGTGCCAGCAGCCAAGGACGGGACCGGCATTCTTTC.

The V gene is TRBV12-3 or TRBV12-4, the J gene TRBJ1-2; TRBD1 matches 7 bases. The CDR3 consists of 14 residues. The V gene end was trimmed by 2 bases and the J gene end by 4 bases; junction bases not matched to a gene: 4. For the CDR3, the DNA is TGTGCCAGCAGTTTAAATAGGGACAGCTATGGCTACACCTTC. This encodes CASSLNRDSYGYTF.

This clonotype has at least ten counts. The genes are TRBV20-1 and TRBJ1-5; a weak D match, TRBD1 (5 bases). This CDR3 is 14 amino acids long. In germline, CDR1 is DFQATT, CDR2 SNEGSKA (reference sequence). CDR3 loop: CSVGQTYSNQPQHF. The CDR3 DNA is TGCAGCGTGGGGCAGACTTATAGCAATCAGCCCCAGCATTTT.